Sequencing of this TCR beta chain was carried out in a study of CD8 T cell repertoires and HIV-1 epitope variants. Across the whole study: T cells were stimulated with Twenty-five Gag and Nef peptides separately. 1M T cells were kept uncultured as a baseline. General study findings and limits: Of about nine antigen-specific beta clonotypes, six or seven appeared to cross-react with escape variants.

Concerning this clone: Antigen unknown.

Profiled with immunoSEQ multiplex PCR; TCRdb holds only in-frame clones, not every one. The sample carries about 5,000 clones, 60% to 70% recorded once. Germline V gives CDR1 LNHDA, CDR2 SQIVND (reference sequence). The CDR3 loop spans 15 amino acids. Trimming took off 5 bases at V and 4 bases at J, with 17 bases between the two ends. This sequence originates from a male donor with HIV. Input material: cultured CD8+ T cells derived from PBMCs. The chain carries TRBV19 and TRBJ1-2; D unresolved. CDR3 nucleotides: TGTGCCAGTAGTTCGGACTTCACGGGAGCCTATGGCTACACCTTC. It codes for CASSSDFTGAYGYTF.